Described below is a single TCR beta chain sequence and its context. Antigen: not known. Sample-barcoded 5' priming and a J-beta primer mix drove a second PCR of roughly 7 to 11 cycles. TCRdb reanalysed the 5' RACE reads using MiXCR and keeps one entry per CDR3 protein. Of more than 1 million distinct CDR3 sequences in the sample, 40% to 55% were seen once. The record originates from a study of blood T cells in healthy people across ages. Study-level points and caveats: PBMCs that were unsorted prevented a conclusive naive versus antigen-experienced comparison.

Trimming removed 6 bases at V and 5 bases at J, with 16 bases between. Germline-derived CDR1 and CDR2 are MNHNY and SVGAGI (reference sequence). The CDR3 covers 14 residues. This chain uses TRBV6-6 with TRBJ1-1, with D maybe TRBD1 (6 bases). Specimen: blood. This TCR was recovered from a woman in her sixties in good health. CDR3 sequence reads: CASRGGQSRTEAFF. The CDR3, as DNA: TGTGCCAGCAGGGGTGGACAGTCAAGAACTGAAGCTTTCTTT.